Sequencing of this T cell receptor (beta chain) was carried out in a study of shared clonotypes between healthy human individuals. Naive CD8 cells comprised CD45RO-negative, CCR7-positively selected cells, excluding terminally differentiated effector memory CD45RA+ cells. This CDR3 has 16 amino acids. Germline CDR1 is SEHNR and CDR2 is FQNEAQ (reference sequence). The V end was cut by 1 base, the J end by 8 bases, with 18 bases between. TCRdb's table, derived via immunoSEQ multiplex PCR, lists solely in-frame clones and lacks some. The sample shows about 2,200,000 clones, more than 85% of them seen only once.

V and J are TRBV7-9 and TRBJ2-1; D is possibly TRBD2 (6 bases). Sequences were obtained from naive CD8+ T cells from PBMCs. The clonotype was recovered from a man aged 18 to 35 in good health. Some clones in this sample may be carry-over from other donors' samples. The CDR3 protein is CASSLGRGGMPDEQFF. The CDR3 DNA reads TGTGCCAGCAGCTTAGGTCGGGGCGGGATGCCCGATGAGCAGTTCTTC.